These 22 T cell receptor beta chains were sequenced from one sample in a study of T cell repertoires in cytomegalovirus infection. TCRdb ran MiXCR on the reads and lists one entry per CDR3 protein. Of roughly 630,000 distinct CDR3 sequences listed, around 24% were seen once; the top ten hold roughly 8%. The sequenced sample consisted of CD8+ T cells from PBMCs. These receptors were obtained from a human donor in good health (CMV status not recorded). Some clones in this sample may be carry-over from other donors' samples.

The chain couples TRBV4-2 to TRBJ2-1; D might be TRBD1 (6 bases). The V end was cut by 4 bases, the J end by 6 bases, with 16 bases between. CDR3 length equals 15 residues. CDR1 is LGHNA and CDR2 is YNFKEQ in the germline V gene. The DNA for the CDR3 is TGTGCCAGCAGCCCTAGGACAGAGGCCGGCAATGAGCAGTTCTTC. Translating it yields CASSPRTEAGNEQFF.

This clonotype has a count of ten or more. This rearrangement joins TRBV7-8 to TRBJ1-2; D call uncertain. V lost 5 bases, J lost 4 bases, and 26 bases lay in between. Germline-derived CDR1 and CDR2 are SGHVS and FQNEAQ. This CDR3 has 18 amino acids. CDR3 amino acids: CASSIRHQVYESSYGYTF. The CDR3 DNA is TGTGCCAGCAGCATAAGACATCAAGTCTACGAATCCTCCTATGGCTACACCTTC.

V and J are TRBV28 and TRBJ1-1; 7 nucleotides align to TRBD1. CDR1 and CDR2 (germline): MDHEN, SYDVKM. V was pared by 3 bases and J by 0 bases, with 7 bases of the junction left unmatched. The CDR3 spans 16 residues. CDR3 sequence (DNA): TGTGCCAGCAGTTTTTACGGGACAGTTCTGAACACTGAAGCTTTCTTT. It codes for CASSFYGTVLNTEAFF. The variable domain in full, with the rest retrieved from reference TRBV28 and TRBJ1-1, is DVKVTQSSRYLVKRTGEKVFLECVQDMDHENMFWYRQDPGLGLRLIYFSYDVKMKEKGDIPEGYSVSREKKERFSLILESASTNQTSMYLCASSFYGTVLNTEAFFGQGTRLTVV.

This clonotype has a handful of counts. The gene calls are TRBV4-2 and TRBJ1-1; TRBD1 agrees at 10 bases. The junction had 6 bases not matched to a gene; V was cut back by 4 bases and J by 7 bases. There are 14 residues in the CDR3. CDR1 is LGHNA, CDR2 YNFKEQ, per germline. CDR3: CASSLRDRGIEAFF. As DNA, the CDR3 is TGTGCCAGCAGCCTCCGGGACAGGGGAATTGAAGCTTTCTTT.

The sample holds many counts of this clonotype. The CDR3 reads CASSYADPEGEQFF. The CDR3 DNA sequence: TGTGCCAGCAGTTACGCGGACCCGGAGGGAGAGCAGTTCTTC. This rearrangement joins TRBV6-5 to TRBJ2-1; a weak D match, TRBD2 (6 bases). This CDR3 contains 14 residues. Germline V gene lookup returns CDR1 MNHEY and CDR2 SVGAGI. V shed 2 bases and J shed 10 bases, with 15 bases lying between them.

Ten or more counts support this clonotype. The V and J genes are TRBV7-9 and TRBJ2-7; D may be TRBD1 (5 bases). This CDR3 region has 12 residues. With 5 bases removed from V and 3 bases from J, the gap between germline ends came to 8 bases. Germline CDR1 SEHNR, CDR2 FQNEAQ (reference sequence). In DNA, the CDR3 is TGTGCCAGCAGCACCGACAGCTACGAGCAGTACTTC. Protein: CASSTDSYEQYF. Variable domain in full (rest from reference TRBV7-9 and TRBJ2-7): DTGVSQNPRHKITKRGQNVTFRCDPISEHNRLYWYRQTLGQGPEFLTYFQNEAQLEKSRLLSDRFSAERPKGSFSTLEIQRTEQGDSAMYLCASSTDSYEQYFGPGTRLTVT.

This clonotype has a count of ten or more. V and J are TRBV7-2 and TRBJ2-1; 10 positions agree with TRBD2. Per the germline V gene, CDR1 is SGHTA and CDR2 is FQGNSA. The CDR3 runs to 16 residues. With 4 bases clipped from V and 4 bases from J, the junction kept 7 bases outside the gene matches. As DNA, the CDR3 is TGTGCCAGCAGCTATGTAAGCGGGGGGGCTTACAATGAGCAGTTCTTC. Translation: CASSYVSGGAYNEQFF.

In DNA, the CDR3 is TGTGCCATCAGTGAAACATACGCCGGGACAGGGGGCGAGAACACTGAAGCTTTCTTT. This translates into CAISETYAGTGGENTEAFF. V and J are TRBV10-3 and TRBJ1-1, with TRBD1 identical over 12 bases. The length of the CDR3 is 19 residues. V shed 3 bases, J shed 1 base, and the junction held 12 bases outside the gene matches. Germline CDR1 ENHRY, CDR2 SYGVKD.

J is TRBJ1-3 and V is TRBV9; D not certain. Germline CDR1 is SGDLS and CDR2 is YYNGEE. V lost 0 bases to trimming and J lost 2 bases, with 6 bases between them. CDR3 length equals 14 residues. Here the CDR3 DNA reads TGTGCCAGCAGCGTAGGCGTTACTGGAAACACCATATATTTT. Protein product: CASSVGVTGNTIYF.

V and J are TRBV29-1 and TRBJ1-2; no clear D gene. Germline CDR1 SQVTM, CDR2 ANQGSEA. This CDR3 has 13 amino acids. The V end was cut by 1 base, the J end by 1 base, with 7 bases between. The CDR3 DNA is TGCAGCGTTGAAGCCCTAGATAACTATGGCTACACCTTC. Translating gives CSVEALDNYGYTF.

The CDR3 sequence: CTSTLGIRTGANVLTF. The CDR3 DNA reads TGTACTAGCACCCTGGGGATTAGGACTGGGGCCAACGTCCTGACTTTC. The chain couples TRBV12-3 or TRBV12-4 to TRBJ2-6; possibly TRBD2 for D (6 bases). The CDR3 is made up of 16 amino acids.

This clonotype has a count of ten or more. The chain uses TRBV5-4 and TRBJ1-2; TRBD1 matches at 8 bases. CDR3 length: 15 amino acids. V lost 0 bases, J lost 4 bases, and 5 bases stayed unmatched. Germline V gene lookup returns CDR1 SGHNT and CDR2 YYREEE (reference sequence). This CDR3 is CASSLGDRIGYGYTF. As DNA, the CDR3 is TGTGCCAGCAGCTTGGGGGACAGGATCGGCTATGGCTACACCTTC.

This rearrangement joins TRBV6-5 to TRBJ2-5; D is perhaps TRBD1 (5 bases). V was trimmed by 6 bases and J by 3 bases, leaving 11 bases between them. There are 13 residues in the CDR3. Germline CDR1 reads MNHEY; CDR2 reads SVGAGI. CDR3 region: CASSFRVEETQYF. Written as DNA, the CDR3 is TGTGCCAGCAGCTTCAGGGTGGAAGAGACCCAGTACTTC.

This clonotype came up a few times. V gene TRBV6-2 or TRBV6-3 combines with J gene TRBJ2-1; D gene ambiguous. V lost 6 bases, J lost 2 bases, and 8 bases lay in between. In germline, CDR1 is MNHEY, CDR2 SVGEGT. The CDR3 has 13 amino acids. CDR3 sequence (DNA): TGTGCCAGCAGCCGACGAGCCTACAATGAGCAGTTCTTC. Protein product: CASSRRAYNEQFF.

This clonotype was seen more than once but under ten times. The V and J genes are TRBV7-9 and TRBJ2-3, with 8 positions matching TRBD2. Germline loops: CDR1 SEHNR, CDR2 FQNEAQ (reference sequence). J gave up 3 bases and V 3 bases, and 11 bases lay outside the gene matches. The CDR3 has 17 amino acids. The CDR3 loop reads CASSLVSKLAGTDTQYF. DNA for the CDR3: TGTGCCAGCAGCTTGGTGTCCAAGCTAGCGGGTACAGATACGCAGTATTTT.

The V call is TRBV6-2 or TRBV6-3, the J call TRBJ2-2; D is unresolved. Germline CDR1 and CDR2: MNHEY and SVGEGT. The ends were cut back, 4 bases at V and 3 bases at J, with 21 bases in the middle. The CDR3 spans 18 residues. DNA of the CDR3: TGTGCCAGCAGTTCCCAGTCGAGAATGGGTGGGGACACCGGGGAGCTGTTTTTT. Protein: CASSSQSRMGGDTGELFF.

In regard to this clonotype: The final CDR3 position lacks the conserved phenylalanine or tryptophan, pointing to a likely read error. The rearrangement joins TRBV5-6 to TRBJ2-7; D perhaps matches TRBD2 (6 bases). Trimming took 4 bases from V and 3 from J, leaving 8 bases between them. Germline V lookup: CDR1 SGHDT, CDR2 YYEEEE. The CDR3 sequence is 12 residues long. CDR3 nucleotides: TGTGCCAGCAGCCTGGGGGGCTACGAGCAGTACGAC. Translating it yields CASSLGGYEQYD.

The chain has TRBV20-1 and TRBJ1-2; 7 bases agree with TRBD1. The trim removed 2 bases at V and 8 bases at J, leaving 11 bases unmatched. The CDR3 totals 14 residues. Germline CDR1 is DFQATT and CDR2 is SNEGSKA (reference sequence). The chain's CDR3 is CSARQRKGAPGYTF. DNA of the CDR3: TGCAGTGCTAGACAGAGGAAGGGGGCGCCCGGCTACACCTTC.

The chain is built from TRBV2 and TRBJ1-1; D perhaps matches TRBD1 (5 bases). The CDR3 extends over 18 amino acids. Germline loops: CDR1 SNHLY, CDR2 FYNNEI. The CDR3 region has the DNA TGTGTCAGTCGAAGCCAGACGGGACGGCACAGAATGAACACTGAAGCTTTCTTT. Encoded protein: CVSRSQTGRHRMNTEAFF.

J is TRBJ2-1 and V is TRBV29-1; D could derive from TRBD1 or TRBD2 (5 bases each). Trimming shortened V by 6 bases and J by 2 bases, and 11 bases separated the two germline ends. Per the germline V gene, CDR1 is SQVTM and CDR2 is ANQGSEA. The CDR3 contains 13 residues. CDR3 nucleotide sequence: TGCAGCGTCGGGACGCCCACCTACAATGAGCAGTTCTTC. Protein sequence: CSVGTPTYNEQFF.

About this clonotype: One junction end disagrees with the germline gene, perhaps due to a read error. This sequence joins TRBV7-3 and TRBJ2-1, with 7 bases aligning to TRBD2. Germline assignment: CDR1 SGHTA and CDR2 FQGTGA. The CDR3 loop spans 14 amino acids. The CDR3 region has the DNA TGTGCCAACAGCCCCACTGCGGGGGACAATGAGCAGTTCTTC. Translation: CANSPTAGDNEQFF.

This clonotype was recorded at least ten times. The CDR3 protein is CASSLAITGGSYEQYV. The CDR3 bases are TGTGCCAGCAGCTTAGCGATCACAGGGGGCTCCTACGAGCAGTACGTC. This sequence joins TRBV7-8 and TRBJ2-7; 8 bases line up with TRBD1. The CDR3 totals 16 residues. Germline CDR1 reads SGHVS; CDR2 reads FQNEAQ. Trimming removed 0 bases from V and 0 bases from J; junction bases left unmatched: 4.